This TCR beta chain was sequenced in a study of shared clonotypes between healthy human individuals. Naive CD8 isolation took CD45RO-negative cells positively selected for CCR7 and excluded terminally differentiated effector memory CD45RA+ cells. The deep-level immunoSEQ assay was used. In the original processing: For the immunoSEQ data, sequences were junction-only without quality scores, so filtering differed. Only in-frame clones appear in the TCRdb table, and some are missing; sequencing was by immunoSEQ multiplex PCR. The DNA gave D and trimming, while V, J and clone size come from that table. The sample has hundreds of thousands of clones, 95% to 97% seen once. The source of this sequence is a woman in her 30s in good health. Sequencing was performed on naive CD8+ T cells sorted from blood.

For the CDR3, the DNA is TGTGCCAGCAGGGGACTAGCGGAAAGCACAGATACGCAGTATTTT. Translated: CASRGLAESTDTQYF. The V call is TRBV28, the J call TRBJ2-3, with 11 bases lining up with TRBD2. Germline loops: CDR1 MDHEN, CDR2 SYDVKM. There are 15 residues in the CDR3. V was clipped by 6 bases and J by 0 bases; unmatched bases: 2.